Listed here is a single T cell receptor (beta chain). Participant-given clinical history determined each cohort assignment. Recovery among Cohort 3 donors was established by two negative PCRs, clearance, or symptom resolution. Original methodology: Amplification with reference gene primers provided the estimates of nucleated cell counts. Some clones are missing from TCRdb's copy, which holds only in-frame ones; the method was immunoSEQ multiplex PCR. V, J and clone size reflect that table, while D and trimming were determined from the DNA. This repertoire shows around 300,000 clones, 85% to 90% found once; its top ten account for 2.4%. This entry comes from a study of blood T cell repertoires in COVID-19. Study summary: The cDNA or gDNA used as material had been derived from T cells, B-cell-depleted T cells, or PBMCs.

The CDR3 consists of 11 residues. V shed 7 bases and J shed 9 bases, with 16 bases lying between them. From germline, CDR1 is DFQATT and CDR2 SNEGSKA (reference sequence). Sample: PBMCs or T cells enriched from blood (not recorded which). The source is a woman aged 18-29 years who had recovered from COVID-19. The genes are TRBV20-1 and TRBJ2-7; weak D call: TRBD2 (5 bases). The CDR3 loop is CSGLDGERQYF. The CDR3 region has the DNA TGCAGTGGACTCGACGGGGAAAGGCAGTACTTC.